Reported below is one T cell receptor beta chain. In the authors' workflow: Cell counts per sample came from amplifying reference gene primers. Repertoires were generated with immunoSEQ multiplex PCR, while TCRdb's copy carries only in-frame clones and drops some. V, J and clone size are those of that table, while D and trimming were read from the DNA. The profile shows roughly 200,000 clones, 75% to 90% of them singletons. The V end lost 1 base, the J end lost 6 bases, and 13 bases lay between the germline ends. The CDR3 is 15 amino acids. Germline values: CDR1 LGHDT, CDR2 YNNKEL (reference sequence). Patients of the Seattle cohort, enrolled during active infection, were followed longitudinally. The data originate from a study of blood T cell repertoires in COVID-19. Study-wide context: The cDNA or gDNA used as material had been derived from T cells, B-cell-depleted T cells, or PBMCs.

The sample taken for sequencing was peripheral blood. The sequence was collected from a woman of 80 years or more with COVID-19, enrolled during active disease. The J gene is TRBJ2-1, the V gene TRBV3-1 (or the pseudogene TRBV3-2); D is possibly TRBD2 (5 bases). Here the CDR3 reads CASSQVGLGSNEQFF. As DNA, the CDR3 is TGTGCCAGCAGCCAAGTCGGACTTGGGTCCAATGAGCAGTTCTTC.